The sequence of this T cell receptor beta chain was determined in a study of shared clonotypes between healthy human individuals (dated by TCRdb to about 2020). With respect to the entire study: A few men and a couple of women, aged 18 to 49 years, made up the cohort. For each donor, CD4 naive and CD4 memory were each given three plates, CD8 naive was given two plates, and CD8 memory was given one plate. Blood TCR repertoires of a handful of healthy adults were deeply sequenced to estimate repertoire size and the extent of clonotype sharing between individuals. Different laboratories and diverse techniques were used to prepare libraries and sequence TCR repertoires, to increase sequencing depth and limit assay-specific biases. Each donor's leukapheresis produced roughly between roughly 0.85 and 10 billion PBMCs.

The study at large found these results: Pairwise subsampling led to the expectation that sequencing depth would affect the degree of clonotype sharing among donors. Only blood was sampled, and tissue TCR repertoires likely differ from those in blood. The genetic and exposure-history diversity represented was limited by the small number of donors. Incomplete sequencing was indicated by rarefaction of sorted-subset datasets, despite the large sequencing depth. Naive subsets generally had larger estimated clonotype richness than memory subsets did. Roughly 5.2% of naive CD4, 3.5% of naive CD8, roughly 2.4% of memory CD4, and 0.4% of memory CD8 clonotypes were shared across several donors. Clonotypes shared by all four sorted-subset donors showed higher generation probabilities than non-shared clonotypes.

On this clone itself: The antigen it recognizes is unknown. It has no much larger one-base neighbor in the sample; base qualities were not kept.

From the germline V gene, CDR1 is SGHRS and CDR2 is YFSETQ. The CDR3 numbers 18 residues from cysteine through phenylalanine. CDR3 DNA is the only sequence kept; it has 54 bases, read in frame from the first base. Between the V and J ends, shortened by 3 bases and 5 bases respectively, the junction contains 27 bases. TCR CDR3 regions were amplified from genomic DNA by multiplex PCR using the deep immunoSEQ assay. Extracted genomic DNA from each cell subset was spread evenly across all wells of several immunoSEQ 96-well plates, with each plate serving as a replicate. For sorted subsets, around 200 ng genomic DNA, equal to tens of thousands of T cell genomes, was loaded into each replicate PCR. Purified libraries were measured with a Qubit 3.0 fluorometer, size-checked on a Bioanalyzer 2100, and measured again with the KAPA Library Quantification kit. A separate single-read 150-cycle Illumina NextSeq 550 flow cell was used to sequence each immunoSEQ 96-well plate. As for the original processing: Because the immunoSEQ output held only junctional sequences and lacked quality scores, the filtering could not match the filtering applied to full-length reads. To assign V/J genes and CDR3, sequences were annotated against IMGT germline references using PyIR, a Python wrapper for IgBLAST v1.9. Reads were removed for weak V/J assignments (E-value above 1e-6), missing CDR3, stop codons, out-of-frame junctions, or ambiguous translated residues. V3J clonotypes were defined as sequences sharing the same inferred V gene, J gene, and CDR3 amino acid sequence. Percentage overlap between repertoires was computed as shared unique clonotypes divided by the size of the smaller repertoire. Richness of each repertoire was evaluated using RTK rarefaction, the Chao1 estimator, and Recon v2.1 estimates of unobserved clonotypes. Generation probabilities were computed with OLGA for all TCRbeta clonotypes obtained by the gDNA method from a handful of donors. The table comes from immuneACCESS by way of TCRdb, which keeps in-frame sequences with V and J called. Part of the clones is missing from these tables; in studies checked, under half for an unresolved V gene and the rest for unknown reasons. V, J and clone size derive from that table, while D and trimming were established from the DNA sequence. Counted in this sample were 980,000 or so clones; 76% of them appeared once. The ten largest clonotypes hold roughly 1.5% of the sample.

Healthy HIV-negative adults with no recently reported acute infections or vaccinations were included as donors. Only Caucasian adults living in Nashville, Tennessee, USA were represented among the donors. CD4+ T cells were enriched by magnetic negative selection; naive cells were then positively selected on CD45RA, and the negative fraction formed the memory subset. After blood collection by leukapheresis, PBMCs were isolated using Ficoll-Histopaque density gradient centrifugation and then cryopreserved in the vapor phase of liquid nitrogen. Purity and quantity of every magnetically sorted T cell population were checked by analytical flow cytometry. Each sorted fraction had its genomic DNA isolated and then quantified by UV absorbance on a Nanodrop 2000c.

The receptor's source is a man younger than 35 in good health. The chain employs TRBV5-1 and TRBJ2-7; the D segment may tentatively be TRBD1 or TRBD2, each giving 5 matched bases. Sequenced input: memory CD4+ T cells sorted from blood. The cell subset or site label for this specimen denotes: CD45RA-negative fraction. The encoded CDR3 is CASSSSGHHFREQDEQYF. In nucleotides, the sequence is TGCGCCAGCAGCTCCTCAGGACACCATTTCAGGGAGCAGGACGAGCAGTACTTC.